The present T cell receptor beta chain was sequenced within a study of long-term antiretroviral therapy in people with HIV. Version v3.0 of the immunoSEQ assay ran at survey level. Clones were sequenced by immunoSEQ multiplex PCR, and TCRdb holds only the in-frame ones, with some missing. The sample shows approximately 32,000 clones, roughly four fifths of them seen only once. CDR1 and CDR2 from the germline V gene are LGHNT and FRNRAP. V gave up 1 base and J gave up 4 bases, with 10 bases separating them. The CDR3 is made up of 14 amino acids. Overall study results and limits: The clones with expansion before ART were dominant in the repertoire at all time points. Diversity measured after ART increased yet remained under transplant donor controls.

At minimum, one pre-ART and two post-ART PBMC samples were obtained from each donor. This clone was picked up a small number of times. The antigen is unknown. This sequence was found in a man between 18 and 35 years old with HIV. The input for sequencing was unsorted PBMCs, taken 0.4 years before starting antiretroviral therapy. The chain has TRBV12-5 and TRBJ1-1; a possible D gene is TRBD1 (6 bases). The CDR3 here is CASGLASGATEAFF. Written as DNA, the CDR3 is TGTGCTAGTGGTTTGGCGTCAGGGGCCACTGAAGCTTTCTTT.